This T cell receptor (beta chain) was obtained from a study of monozygotic twins with inflammatory bowel disease. Study results and caveats: Especially where disease activity was present, IBD patients had fewer clonotypes in common with others than healthy twins did. In the analysis, different T cell subtypes could not be told apart.

RNA in its total form was extracted from whole blood, and T cells were not sorted. The input for each TCR library was around 3,200 ng of total RNA. For each CDR3 protein, TCRdb gives one entry from its re-call of the 5' RACE reads, without DNA. The table for this sample gives approximately 400,000 distinct CDR3 sequences. Germline V gene sequence: CDR1 SGHAT, CDR2 FQNNGV. CDR3 length equals 13 residues. Regarding this clonotype: What it binds is unknown.

V usage is TRBV11-2 and J usage is TRBJ2-5; TCRdb indicates TRBD2, and absent DNA this call remains unverified. The sequence came from a human donor with ulcerative colitis or Crohn's disease, or a healthy co-twin of an affected twin (not recorded which). The sequenced sample was blood. The CDR3 loop reads CASSVGGHETQYF.